This TCR beta chain stems from a study of CD8 T cells in ankylosing spondylitis. Making the TCR beta libraries involved quantitative 5'-RACE with molecular barcodes. TCRdb passed the 5' RACE reads through MiXCR, listing each CDR3 protein once. The sample contains about 400,000 distinct CDR3 sequences, roughly 20% of which appear only once. This clonotype occurred a few times. The V end lost 4 bases, the J end lost 7 bases, and 22 bases lay between the germline ends. The CDR3 has 16 residues. Material: blood, either unsorted or a sorted T cell fraction (not recorded which). The genes are TRBV12-3 or TRBV12-4 and TRBJ2-5; D gene unclear. The clonotype originates from a male donor with ankylosing spondylitis or in good health (not recorded which). CDR3 amino acids: CASSSSPGHPPGTQYF. As DNA, the CDR3 is TGTGCCAGCAGTTCCTCGCCCGGGCACCCACCGGGGACCCAGTACTTC.